A single T cell receptor (beta chain) is shown here with its context. Its antigen is not identified. This sample was included in a study of beta chain features in type 1 diabetes. Overall study results and limits: Patients showed naive, central memory and Treg TCRB repertoires that appeared more similar than those of healthy donors.

As every portion of the isolated RNA was reverse transcribed, the sequencing read expressed TCRB transcripts. Clones were read by immunoSEQ multiplex PCR, and TCRdb kept only the in-frame ones, dropping some. The repertoire holds 330,000 or so clones, 20% seen once, with 0.044% in the top ten. Sequenced: naive CD4+ T cells from blood. The clonotype was recovered from a woman aged 18-29 years in good health.

The DNA for the CDR3 is TGTGCCAGCAGCGTAGGGGACAGAACCTACGAGCAGTACTTC. It specifies CASSVGDRTYEQYF. This chain uses TRBV9 with TRBJ2-7; 7 bases align to TRBD1. The CDR3 sequence is 14 residues long. Per the germline V gene, CDR1 is SGDLS and CDR2 is YYNGEE. Trimming took 0 bases from V and 2 from J; bases not matched to a gene: 2.